The 23 T cell receptor beta chains below were found in one sample sequenced in a study of post-analysis software for immune sequencing data. Findings and limits, study-wide: Relative to controls, patients had about 5 TRBV segments at higher frequency, with TRBV5-6, TRBV5-1 and TRBV20-1 among these.

Which antigens these TCRs recognize remains unknown. Unique-molecular-identifier-tagged TCR beta cDNA libraries were used. MiXCR was run by TCRdb on the PCR reads, yielding one entry per CDR3 protein. The repertoire consists of roughly 870,000 distinct CDR3 sequences, with about 57% occurring once and the leading ten covering approximately 4.3%. What was sequenced was blood. These receptors all come from a girl aged 5-17 years with multiple sclerosis.

The chain recombines TRBV7-3 with TRBJ2-7; the D gene is possibly TRBD1 (6 bases). Germline lookup yields CDR1 SGHTA and CDR2 FQGTGA. The V end lost 4 bases, the J end lost 4 bases, and 20 bases lay between the germline ends. This CDR3 region has 16 residues. CDR3 DNA: TGTGCCAGCAGCTACTATCCGGGACAAGACCTTTACGAGCAGTACTTC. Translation gives CASSYYPGQDLYEQYF.

V gene TRBV20-1 combines with J gene TRBJ1-5; no definite D call. The CDR3 sequence is 16 residues long. The ends were cut back, 6 bases at V and 0 bases at J, with 18 bases in the middle. Germline loops: CDR1 DFQATT, CDR2 SNEGSKA (reference sequence). CDR3 sequence (DNA): TGCAGTGCGCCCCAACGCATAGGCAATAGCAATCAGCCCCAGCATTTT. This sequence encodes CSAPQRIGNSNQPQHF.

This clonotype was recorded a few times. The chain recombines TRBV5-1 with TRBJ2-5; 7 bases match TRBD1. The J call may be wrong; the DNA end is better matched by TRBJ2-7. The CDR3 is 15 amino acids. Germline V CDR1 and CDR2: SGHRS, YFSETQ. The CDR3: CASSALGTATYEQYF. The CDR3 bases are TGCGCCAGCAGCGCCTTGGGGACAGCGACCTACGAGCAGTACTTC.

The chain uses TRBV7-9 and TRBJ2-1, with 8 bases fitting TRBD1. The CDR3 sequence is 18 residues long. With 7 bases clipped from V and 0 bases from J, the junction kept 14 bases outside the gene matches. Germline CDR1 and CDR2: SEHNR and FQNEAQ (reference sequence). The CDR3 region is CASKGQGMAGHSYNEQFF. The CDR3 bases are TGTGCCAGCAAAGGACAGGGCATGGCGGGGCACTCCTACAATGAGCAGTTCTTC.

The V gene is TRBV29-1, the J gene TRBJ2-7; D might be TRBD1 (6 bases). This CDR3 spans 15 amino acids. Germline CDR1 is SQVTM and CDR2 is ANQGSEA. Trimming shortened V by 2 bases and J by 6 bases, and 20 bases separated the two germline ends. DNA of the CDR3: TGCAGCGTTGAATCCAGACAGGCTTCACTAGGCGAGCAGTACTTC. Residues: CSVESRQASLGEQYF.

In its sample, this clonotype was seen a few times. CDR3 amino acids: CSARPGTGSYEQYF. DNA for the CDR3: TGCAGTGCTAGACCCGGAACCGGCTCCTACGAGCAGTACTTC. The chain joins TRBV20-1 to TRBJ2-7; D unclear. CDR1 and CDR2 (germline): DFQATT, SNEGSKA (reference sequence). Deletions cut 2 bases from V and 0 bases from J, with 11 bases between. The CDR3 runs 14 residues.

The V and J genes are TRBV5-1 and TRBJ1-1, with D possibly TRBD1 on 6 matching bases. Germline assignment: CDR1 SGHRS and CDR2 YFSETQ. The V and J ends lost 4 bases and 8 bases respectively, with 9 bases between them. The CDR3 has 11 amino acids. This CDR3 reads CASSRDREAFF. In nucleotides, the CDR3 is TGCGCCAGCAGCAGAGACAGGGAAGCTTTCTTT.

The rearrangement uses TRBV12-3 or TRBV12-4 and TRBJ2-7; D is uncertain. V lost 6 bases and J lost 0, with 15 bases in between. The CDR3 length is 15 residues. The CDR3, as DNA: TGTGCCAGCAGCCGCCGGGCCGCCAGCTCCTACGAGCAGTACTTC. Encoded protein: CASSRRAASSYEQYF.

This rearrangement joins TRBV9 to TRBJ2-6, with D possibly being TRBD1 (6 bases). Between the trimmed V and J ends, which lost 4 bases and 0 bases, there was a span of 17 bases. The CDR3 has 18 residues. Germline assignment: CDR1 SGDLS and CDR2 YYNGEE. CDR3 sequence reads: CASSPFGGQTSGANVLTF. The CDR3 coding sequence is TGTGCCAGCAGCCCGTTTGGGGGCCAGACCTCTGGGGCCAACGTCCTGACTTTC.

V and J are TRBV6-1 and TRBJ2-1; D gene uncertain. CDR1 and CDR2 (germline): MNHNS, SASEGT. There are 11 residues in the CDR3. V lost 7 bases and J lost 9, with 10 bases in between. CDR3 loop: CASKPVGEQFF. The CDR3 DNA follows: TGTGCCAGCAAACCTGTGGGTGAGCAGTTCTTC.

This clonotype was seen only a few times. This chain joins TRBV29-1 and TRBJ2-1; 8 nucleotides align to TRBD2. The CDR3 spans 14 residues. Unmatched junction bases numbered 3, after V lost 4 bases and J lost 1 base. Germline CDR1 SQVTM, CDR2 ANQGSEA. The CDR3 sequence: CSVASSGSYNEQFF. The CDR3 nucleotides are TGCAGCGTTGCTTCTAGCGGGTCCTACAATGAGCAGTTCTTC.

This clonotype was seen a few times. This chain connects TRBV29-1 to TRBJ2-7; 9 nucleotides match TRBD2. The better agreement between TRBJ2-5 and the DNA end casts doubt on the J call. The V gene's germline CDR1 is SQVTM and CDR2 ANQGSEA. This CDR3 has 14 amino acids. Here the CDR3 DNA reads TGCAGCGTTGGCGGCGGGAGGGCAAGTGAGACCCAGTACTTC. The encoded protein is CSVGGGRASETQYF.

The V and J genes are TRBV20-1 and TRBJ1-2; 8 bases line up with TRBD1. After removal of 0 bases from V and 2 bases from J, the junction contained 8 bases not matched to a gene. CDR1 and CDR2 (germline): DFQATT, SNEGSKA (reference sequence). This CDR3 region has 16 residues. The CDR3: CSAREDTRTGNYGYTF. CDR3 coding DNA: TGCAGTGCTAGAGAAGACACCCGGACAGGGAACTATGGCTACACCTTC.

The rearrangement links TRBV16 to TRBJ2-7, with 9 nucleotides matching TRBD1. There are 19 residues in the CDR3. From germline, CDR1 is KGHSY and CDR2 FQNENV. V lost 2 bases and J lost 0; bases outside the gene matches: 14. CDR3 region: CASSQQSRTGASGSYEQYF. The DNA of the CDR3 is TGTGCCAGCAGCCAACAGTCACGGACAGGGGCTTCGGGCTCCTACGAGCAGTACTTC.

V and J are TRBV11-2 and TRBJ1-5, with 9 bases that match TRBD1. Germline CDR1 is SGHAT and CDR2 is FQNNGV. V lost 5 bases, J lost 9 bases, and 11 bases stayed unmatched. The CDR3 is made up of 15 amino acids. CDR3 in amino acids: CASSPIRDRETPQHF. CDR3 DNA sequence: TGTGCCAGCAGCCCGATCCGGGACAGGGAGACGCCCCAGCATTTT.

The chain uses TRBV5-1 and TRBJ2-1, with 13 bases that match TRBD2. The CDR3 totals 17 residues. V was pared by 5 bases and J by 0 bases, with 5 bases of the junction left unmatched. Per the germline V gene, CDR1 is SGHRS and CDR2 is YFSETQ. CDR3 nucleotide sequence: TGCGCCAGCAGGCGGACTAGCGGGGGATTCTCCTACAATGAGCAGTTCTTC. Translating it yields CASRRTSGGFSYNEQFF.

This clonotype was observed a handful of times. The rearrangement links TRBV29-1 to TRBJ2-7; D is perhaps TRBD1 or TRBD2 (5 bases each). The germline V gene has CDR1 SQVTM and CDR2 ANQGSEA. The CDR3 consists of 13 residues. V was pared by 6 bases and J by 5 bases, with 17 bases between. CDR3 bases: TGCAGCGTCCGAAACATGACGGGGCACGAGCAGTACTTC. Protein product: CSVRNMTGHEQYF.

There are a few counts of this clonotype. The rearrangement joins TRBV12-3 or TRBV12-4 to TRBJ2-5; the match to TRBD2 covers 8 bases. With the DNA end fitting TRBJ2-7 better, the J assignment may be wrong. This CDR3 has 11 amino acids. CDR3: CASGGNYEQYF. CDR3 nucleotide sequence: TGTGCCTCGGGGGGGAACTACGAGCAGTACTTC.

The chain uses TRBV11-2 and TRBJ1-1; D is unclear. The CDR3 is 11 amino acids. V was clipped by 5 bases and J by 7 bases, with 8 bases between them. Per the germline V gene, CDR1 is SGHAT and CDR2 is FQNNGV. CDR3 in DNA: TGTGCCAGCAGCCTGCTAATTGAAGCTTTCTTT. The encoded protein is CASSLLIEAFF.

The chain carries TRBV7-9 and TRBJ2-3; 12 nucleotides align to TRBD2. Germline CDR1 and CDR2: SEHNR and FQNEAQ (reference sequence). The V segment lost 5 bases and the J segment 4 bases; nucleotides outside the gene matches: 16. The CDR3 is 19 amino acids. The CDR3 here is CASSPRGGRTSGTSDTQYF. CDR3 coding DNA: TGTGCCAGCAGCCCCCGGGGAGGGAGGACTAGCGGGACGTCAGATACGCAGTATTTT.

In this sample, this clonotype turned up a few times. The chain joins TRBV5-1 to TRBJ2-2; 7 bases fit TRBD1. This CDR3 has 15 residues. The V gene's germline CDR1 is SGHRS and CDR2 YFSETQ. With V trimmed by 4 bases and J by 7 bases, 10 bases remained unmatched. The CDR3 DNA reads TGCGCCAGCAGCAGACAGGGCCCCCGTGACGGGGAGCTGTTTTTT. Protein: CASSRQGPRDGELFF.

This clonotype was seen only a few times. The chain uses TRBV29-1 and TRBJ2-7; 11 nucleotides match TRBD2. Germline V lookup: CDR1 SQVTM, CDR2 ANQGSEA. After removal of 6 bases from V and 6 bases from J, the junction contained 7 bases not matched to a gene. The CDR3 length is 13 residues. The CDR3 DNA sequence: TGCAGCGTCGTTAGCGGGAGGGCTTCCGAGCAGTACTTC. Protein product: CSVVSGRASEQYF.

V gene TRBV5-1 combines with J gene TRBJ2-3; 13 nucleotides match TRBD2. The CDR3 is 16 residues long. Germline-derived CDR1 and CDR2 are SGHRS and YFSETQ. The trim removed 4 bases at V and 5 bases at J, leaving 7 bases unmatched. CDR3 loop: CASSPWTSGSQDTQYF. In DNA form, the CDR3 reads TGCGCCAGCAGCCCCTGGACTAGCGGGAGTCAAGATACGCAGTATTTT.